Following are 11 T cell receptor beta chains from one sample sequenced in a study of cytomegalovirus exposure and HLA in healthy donors. The PCR contained 60 Vbeta and 13 Jbeta primers. Sequenced by immunoSEQ multiplex PCR; TCRdb stores in-frame clones only, minus some. The table records roughly 120,000 clones, approximately 75% of them present only once. Material for sequencing was PBMCs. The receptor set was obtained from a man aged 45-65 years in good health and CMV-seropositive.

Regarding this clone: One end of the junction does not line up with germline, which may come from a read error. The chain is built from TRBV7-7 and TRBJ2-1, with D perhaps assigned TRBD1 or TRBD2 (5 bases each). Germline V CDR1 and CDR2: SSHAT, FNYEAQ (reference sequence). The CDR3 consists of 17 residues. CDR3 sequence: CASSLEGYNWSYNEQFF. CDR3 nucleotide sequence: TGTGCTAGCAGCTTAGAGGGGTACAATTGGTCCTACAATGAGCAGTTCTTC.

This clone was detected once. The gene calls are TRBV25-1 and TRBJ2-7; TRBD1 agrees at 9 bases. This CDR3 comprises 17 residues. CDR1 MGHDK and CDR2 SYGVNS come from the germline V gene. Losses at the gene ends were 8 bases for V and 5 bases for J; bases not matched to a gene: 19. Here the CDR3 reads CASEPEGGTGFNHEQYF. The CDR3 DNA follows: TGTGCCAGCGAACCCGAGGGGGGGACAGGGTTTAACCACGAGCAGTACTTC.

V gene TRBV9 combines with J gene TRBJ2-3; D remains unclear. Germline CDR1 reads SGDLS; CDR2 reads YYNGEE. Deletions cut 6 bases from V and 2 bases from J, with 16 bases between. The CDR3 covers 15 residues. The CDR3: CASNQASLLTDTQYF. The DNA for the CDR3 is TGTGCCAGCAACCAGGCCTCACTCCTCACAGATACGCAGTATTTT.

The genes are TRBV29-1 and TRBJ1-1, with D perhaps matching TRBD1 (5 bases). V lost 4 bases to trimming and J lost 5 bases, with 14 bases between them. CDR1 is SQVTM and CDR2 is ANQGSEA in the germline V gene. The length of the CDR3 is 13 residues. CDR3 amino acids: CSVVDSTRTEAFF. CDR3 nucleotide sequence: TGCAGCGTTGTCGACAGTACGAGGACTGAAGCTTTCTTT.

This clone came up once. The chain joins TRBV30 to TRBJ2-7; D is ambiguous. This CDR3 region has 12 residues. V was trimmed by 2 bases and J by 6 bases, leaving 11 bases between them. CDR1 is GTSNPN, CDR2 SVGIG, per germline (reference sequence). CDR3 DNA: TGTGCCTGGAGTACCCCAGGTGGCGAGCAGTACTTC. This gives the protein CAWSTPGGEQYF. The full variable domain, its missing parts supplied by reference TRBV30 and TRBJ2-7, is SQTIHQWPATLVQPVGSPLSLECTVEGTSNPNLYWYRQAAGRGLQLLFYSVGIGQISSEVPQNLSASRPQDRQFILSSKKLLLSDSGFYLCAWSTPGGEQYFGPGTRLTVT.

DNA of the CDR3: TGCGCCAGCAGCCCCCGACAGGGATCCTATGGCTACACCTTC. Its protein product is CASSPRQGSYGYTF. The chain couples TRBV5-1 to TRBJ1-2, with 7 nucleotides matching TRBD1. The CDR3 length is 14 residues. J lost 4 bases, V lost 4 bases, and 7 bases had no gene match. Germline CDR1 SGHRS, CDR2 YFSETQ.

This chain connects TRBV2 to TRBJ2-1, with 11 bases aligning to TRBD2. J was trimmed by 6 bases and V by 3 bases; bases with no gene match: 4. Germline CDR1 and CDR2: SNHLY and FYNNEI. The CDR3 extends over 15 amino acids. CDR3 amino acids: CASSDTSGGLNEQFF. In nucleotides, the CDR3 is TGTGCCAGCAGTGATACTAGCGGGGGCCTCAATGAGCAGTTCTTC. Full variable domain (remainder filled in from reference TRBV2 and TRBJ2-1): EPEVTQTPSHQVTQMGQEVILRCVPISNHLYFYWYRQILGQKVEFLVSFYNNEISEKSEIFDDQFSVERPDGSNFTLKIRSTKLEDSAMYFCASSDTSGGLNEQFFGPGTRLTVL.

This clone came up many times. V and J are TRBV6-1 and TRBJ1-2; D is unresolved. CDR1 and CDR2 from the germline V gene are MNHNS and SASEGT. There are 13 residues in the CDR3. V was trimmed by 5 bases and J by 2 bases, leaving 9 bases between them. In DNA, the CDR3 is TGTGCCAGCAGTCAAGACGAGAACTATGGCTACACCTTC. This encodes CASSQDENYGYTF.

This rearrangement joins TRBV5-1 to TRBJ2-5; TRBD1 matches 12 bases. V gave up 0 bases and J gave up 7 bases; unmatched junction bases: 13. The CDR3 extends over 18 amino acids. Germline V gene lookup returns CDR1 SGHRS and CDR2 YFSETQ. CDR3 coding DNA: TGCGCCAGCAGCTTGGGCCCCCCGGGACAGGGGGCGCAGGGGACCCAGTACTTC. Protein: CASSLGPPGQGAQGTQYF.

This sequence joins TRBV2 and TRBJ1-1; TRBD1 aligns across 8 bases. CDR1 and CDR2 (germline): SNHLY, FYNNEI. The CDR3 spans 15 residues. Trimming removed 1 base from V and 2 bases from J; junction bases left unmatched: 3. The CDR3 sequence: CASSEGQGANTEAFF. For the CDR3, the DNA is TGTGCCAGCAGTGAAGGGCAGGGGGCTAACACTGAAGCTTTCTTT.

The V and J genes are TRBV10-3 and TRBJ1-2; D not certain. V gave up 3 bases and J gave up 2 bases, with 10 bases separating them. Germline CDR1 ENHRY, CDR2 SYGVKD. The CDR3 is 14 amino acids. The CDR3 DNA is TGTGCCATCAGTGAAGAGGTTCTCAACTATGGCTACACCTTC. Translating gives CAISEEVLNYGYTF.